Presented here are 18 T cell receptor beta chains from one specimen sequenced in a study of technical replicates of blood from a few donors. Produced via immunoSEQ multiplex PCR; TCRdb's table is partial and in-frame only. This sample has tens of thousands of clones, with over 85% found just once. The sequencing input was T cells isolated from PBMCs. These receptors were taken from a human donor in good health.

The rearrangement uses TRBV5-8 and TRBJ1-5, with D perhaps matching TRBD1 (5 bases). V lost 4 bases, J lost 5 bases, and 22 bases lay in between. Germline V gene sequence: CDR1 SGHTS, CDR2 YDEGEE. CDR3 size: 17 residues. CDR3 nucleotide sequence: TGTGCCAGCAGCCGTTCCCGATCCGACAGAAGCTATCAGCCCCAGCATTTT. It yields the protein CASSRSRSDRSYQPQHF.

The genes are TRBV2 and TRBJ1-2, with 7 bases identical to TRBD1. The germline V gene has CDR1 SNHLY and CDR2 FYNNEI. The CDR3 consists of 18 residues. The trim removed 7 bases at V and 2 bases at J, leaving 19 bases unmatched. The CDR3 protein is CASIDLRDRPPNNYGYTF. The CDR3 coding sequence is TGTGCCAGCATCGATCTCCGGGACAGACCTCCGAACAACTATGGCTACACCTTC.

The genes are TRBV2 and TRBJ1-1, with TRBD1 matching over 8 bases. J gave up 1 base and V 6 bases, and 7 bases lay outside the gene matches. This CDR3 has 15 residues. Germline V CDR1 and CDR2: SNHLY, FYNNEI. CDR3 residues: CASSEEGQGNTEAFF. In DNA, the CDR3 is TGTGCCAGCAGCGAGGAAGGACAGGGGAACACTGAAGCTTTCTTT. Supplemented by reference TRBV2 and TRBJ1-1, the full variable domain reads EPEVTQTPSHQVTQMGQEVILRCVPISNHLYFYWYRQILGQKVEFLVSFYNNEISEKSEIFDDQFSVERPDGSNFTLKIRSTKLEDSAMYFCASSEEGQGNTEAFFGQGTRLTVV.

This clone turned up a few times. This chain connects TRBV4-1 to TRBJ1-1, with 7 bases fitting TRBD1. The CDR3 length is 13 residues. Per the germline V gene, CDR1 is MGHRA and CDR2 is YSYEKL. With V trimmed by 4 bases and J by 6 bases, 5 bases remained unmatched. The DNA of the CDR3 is TGCGCCAGCAGCCGCACAGGGGTTGCTGAAGCTTTCTTT. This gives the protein CASSRTGVAEAFF.

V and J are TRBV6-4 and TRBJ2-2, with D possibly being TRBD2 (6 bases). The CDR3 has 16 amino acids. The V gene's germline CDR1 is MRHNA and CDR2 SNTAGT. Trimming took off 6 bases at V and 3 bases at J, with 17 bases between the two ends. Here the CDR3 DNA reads TGTGCCAGCAGACCCCTGGCGGGGTCGGACACCGGGGAGCTGTTTTTT. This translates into CASRPLAGSDTGELFF.

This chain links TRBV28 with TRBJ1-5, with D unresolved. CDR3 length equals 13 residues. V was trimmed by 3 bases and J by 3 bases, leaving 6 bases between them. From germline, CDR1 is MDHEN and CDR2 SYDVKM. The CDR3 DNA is TGTGCCAGCAGTTTCCAGTTCAATCAGCCCCAGCATTTT. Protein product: CASSFQFNQPQHF.

The CDR3 loop is CASSLALPYNEQFF. Here the CDR3 DNA reads TGCGCCAGCAGCTTGGCTCTCCCTTACAATGAGCAGTTCTTC. The chain combines TRBV5-1 with TRBJ2-1; D is unclear. The V gene lost 0 bases and the J gene lost 4 bases, with 8 bases spanning the gap. Germline V gene lookup returns CDR1 SGHRS and CDR2 YFSETQ. This CDR3 region has 14 residues.

CDR3 nucleotides: TGTGCCAGCAGTGGGAGGGACTATGGCTACACCTTC. Amino acid sequence: CASSGRDYGYTF. The rearrangement joins TRBV11-3 to TRBJ1-2; D is uncertain. Germline V gives CDR1 SGHNT, CDR2 YENEEA. The CDR3 extends over 12 amino acids. Trimming stripped 6 bases from V and 3 bases from J, with 8 bases between.

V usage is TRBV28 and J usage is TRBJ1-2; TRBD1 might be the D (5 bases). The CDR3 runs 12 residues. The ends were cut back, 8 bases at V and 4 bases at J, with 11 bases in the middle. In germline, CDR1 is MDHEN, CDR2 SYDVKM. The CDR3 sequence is CASGGAVYGYTF. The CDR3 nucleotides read TGTGCCAGCGGTGGGGCCGTCTATGGCTACACCTTC.

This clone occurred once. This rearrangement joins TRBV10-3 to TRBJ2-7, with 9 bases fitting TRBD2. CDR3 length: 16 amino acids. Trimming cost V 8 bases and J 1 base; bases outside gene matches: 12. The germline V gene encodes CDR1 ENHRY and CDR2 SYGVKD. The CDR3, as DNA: TGTGCCATCCATGATCCCACTAGCGGGCCTTCCTACGAGCAGTACTTC. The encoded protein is CAIHDPTSGPSYEQYF.

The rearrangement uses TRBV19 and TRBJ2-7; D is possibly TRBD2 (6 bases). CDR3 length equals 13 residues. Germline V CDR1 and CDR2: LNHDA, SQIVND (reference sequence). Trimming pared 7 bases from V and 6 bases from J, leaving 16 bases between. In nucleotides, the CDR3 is TGTGCCAGTAATCCCAGCGGAGCGGGCGAGCAGTACTTC. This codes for CASNPSGAGEQYF.

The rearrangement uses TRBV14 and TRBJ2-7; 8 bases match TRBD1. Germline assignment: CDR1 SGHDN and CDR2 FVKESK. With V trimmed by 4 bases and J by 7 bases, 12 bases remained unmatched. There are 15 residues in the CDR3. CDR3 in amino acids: CASSPRDRIYVEQYF. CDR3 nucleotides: TGTGCCAGCAGCCCCCGGGACAGGATCTACGTAGAGCAGTACTTC.

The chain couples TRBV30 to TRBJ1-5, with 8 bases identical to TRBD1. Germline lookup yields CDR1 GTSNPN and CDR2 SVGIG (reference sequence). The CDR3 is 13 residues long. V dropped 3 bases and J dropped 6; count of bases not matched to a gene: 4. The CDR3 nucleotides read TGTGCCTGGAGCCAGGGGGCAGGTCAGCCCCAGCATTTT. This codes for CAWSQGAGQPQHF.

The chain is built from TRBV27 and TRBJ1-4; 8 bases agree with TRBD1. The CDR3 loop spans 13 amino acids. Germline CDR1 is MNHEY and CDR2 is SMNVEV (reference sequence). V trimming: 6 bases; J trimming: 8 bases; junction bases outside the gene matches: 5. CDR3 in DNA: TGTGCCAGCAGCCGGGACAGGATAGAAAAACTGTTTTTT. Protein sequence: CASSRDRIEKLFF.

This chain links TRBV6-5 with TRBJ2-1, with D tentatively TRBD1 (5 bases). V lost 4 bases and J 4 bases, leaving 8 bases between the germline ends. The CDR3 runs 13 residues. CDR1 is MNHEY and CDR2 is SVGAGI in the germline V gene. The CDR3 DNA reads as TGTGCCAGCAGTTTCAGGGTTTACAATGAGCAGTTCTTC. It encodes CASSFRVYNEQFF.

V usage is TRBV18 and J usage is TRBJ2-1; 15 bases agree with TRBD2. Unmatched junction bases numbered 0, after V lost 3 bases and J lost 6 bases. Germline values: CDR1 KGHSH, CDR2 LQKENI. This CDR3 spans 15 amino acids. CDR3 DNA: TGTGCCAGCTCACCGGGACTAGCGGGGGGCAATGAGCAGTTCTTC. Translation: CASSPGLAGGNEQFF.

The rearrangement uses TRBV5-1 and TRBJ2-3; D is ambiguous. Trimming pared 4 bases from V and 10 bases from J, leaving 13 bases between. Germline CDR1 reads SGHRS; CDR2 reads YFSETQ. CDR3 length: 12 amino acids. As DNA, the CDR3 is TGCGCCAGCAGCCTCGGAGTAACTGCGCAGTATTTT. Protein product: CASSLGVTAQYF. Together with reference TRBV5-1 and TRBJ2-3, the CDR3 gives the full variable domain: KAGVTQTPRYLIKTRGQQVTLSCSPISGHRSVSWYQQTPGQGLQFLFEYFSETQRNKGNFPGRFSGRQFSNSRSEMNVSTLELGDSALYLCASSLGVTAQYFGPGTRLTVL.

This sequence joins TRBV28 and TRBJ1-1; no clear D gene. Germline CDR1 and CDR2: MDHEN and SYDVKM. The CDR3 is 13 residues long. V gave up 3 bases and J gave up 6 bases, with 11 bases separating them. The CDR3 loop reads CASSLDSGAEAFF. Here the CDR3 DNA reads TGTGCCAGCAGTTTGGATTCAGGCGCTGAAGCTTTCTTT.